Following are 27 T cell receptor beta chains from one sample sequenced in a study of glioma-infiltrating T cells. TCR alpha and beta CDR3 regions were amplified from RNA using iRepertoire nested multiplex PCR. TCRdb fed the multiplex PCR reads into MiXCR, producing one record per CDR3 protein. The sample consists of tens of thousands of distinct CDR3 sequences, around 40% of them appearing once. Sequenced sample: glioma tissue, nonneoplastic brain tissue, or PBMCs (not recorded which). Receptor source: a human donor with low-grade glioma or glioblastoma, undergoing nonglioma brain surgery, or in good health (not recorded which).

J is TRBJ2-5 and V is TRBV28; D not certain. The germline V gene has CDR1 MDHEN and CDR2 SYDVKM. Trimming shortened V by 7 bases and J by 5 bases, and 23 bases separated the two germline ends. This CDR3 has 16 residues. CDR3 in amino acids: CASITSLGGKMETQYF. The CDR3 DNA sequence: TGTGCCAGCATTACTTCCCTTGGCGGAAAGATGGAGACCCAGTACTTC.

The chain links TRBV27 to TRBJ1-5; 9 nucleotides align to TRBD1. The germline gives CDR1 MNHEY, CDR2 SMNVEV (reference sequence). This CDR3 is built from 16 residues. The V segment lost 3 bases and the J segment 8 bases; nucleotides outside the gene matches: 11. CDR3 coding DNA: TGTGCCAGCAGTTTCTCCGGGACAGGGAAGGTTAAGCCCCAGCATTTT. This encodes CASSFSGTGKVKPQHF.

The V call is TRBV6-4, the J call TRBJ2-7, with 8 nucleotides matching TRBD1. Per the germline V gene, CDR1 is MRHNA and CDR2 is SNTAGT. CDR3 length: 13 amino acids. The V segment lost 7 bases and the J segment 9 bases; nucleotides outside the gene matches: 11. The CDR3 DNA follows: TGTGCCAGCATAAACGGACAGGGCCACGGGCAGTACTTC. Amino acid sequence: CASINGQGHGQYF.

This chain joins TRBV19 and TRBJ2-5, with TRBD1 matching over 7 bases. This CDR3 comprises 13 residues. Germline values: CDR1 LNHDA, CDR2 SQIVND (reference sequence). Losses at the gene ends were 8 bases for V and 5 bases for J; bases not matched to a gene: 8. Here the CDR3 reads CASGDSHGETQYF. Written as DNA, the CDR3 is TGTGCCAGTGGGGACAGCCATGGGGAGACCCAGTACTTC.

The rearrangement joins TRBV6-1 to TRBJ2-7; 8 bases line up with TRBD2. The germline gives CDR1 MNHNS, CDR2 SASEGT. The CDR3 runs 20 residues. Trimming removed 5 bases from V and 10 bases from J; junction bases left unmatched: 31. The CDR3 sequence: CASSWEPLTSDVLPFYGQYF. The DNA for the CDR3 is TGTGCCAGCAGTTGGGAGCCTTTGACTAGCGACGTCCTACCCTTCTACGGTCAGTACTTC.

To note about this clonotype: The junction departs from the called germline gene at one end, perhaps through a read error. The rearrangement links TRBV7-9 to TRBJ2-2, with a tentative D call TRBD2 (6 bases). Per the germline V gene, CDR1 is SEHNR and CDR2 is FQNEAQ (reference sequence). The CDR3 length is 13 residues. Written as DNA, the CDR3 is TGTGCCAGCAGCTCACAGGACGCCGGGGGGCTGTTTTTT. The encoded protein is CASSSQDAGGLFF.

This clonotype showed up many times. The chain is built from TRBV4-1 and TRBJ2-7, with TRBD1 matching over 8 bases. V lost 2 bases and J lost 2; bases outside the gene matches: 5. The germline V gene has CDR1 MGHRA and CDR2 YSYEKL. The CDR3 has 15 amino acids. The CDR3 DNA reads TGCGCCAGCAGCCAACCGGGACAGGCCGCCTACGAGCAGTACTTC. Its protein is CASSQPGQAAYEQYF.

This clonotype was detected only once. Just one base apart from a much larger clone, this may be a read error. This CDR3 is CASSMLSGSGYEQYF. The DNA of the CDR3 is TGTGCCAGCAGCATGCTTAGCGGGAGTGGCTACGAGCAGTACTTC. V gene TRBV11-2 combines with J gene TRBJ2-7; 9 bases fit TRBD2. Germline values: CDR1 SGHAT, CDR2 FQNNGV. Losses at the gene ends were 5 bases for V and 3 bases for J; bases not matched to a gene: 8. The CDR3 contains 15 residues.

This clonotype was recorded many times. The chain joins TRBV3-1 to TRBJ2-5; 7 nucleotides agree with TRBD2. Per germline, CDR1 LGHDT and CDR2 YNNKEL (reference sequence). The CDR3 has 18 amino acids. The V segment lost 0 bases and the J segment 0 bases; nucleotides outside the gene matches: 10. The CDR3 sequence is CASSQETGKGGYQETQYF. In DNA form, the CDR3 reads TGTGCCAGCAGCCAAGAAACGGGAAAGGGAGGGTACCAAGAGACCCAGTACTTC.

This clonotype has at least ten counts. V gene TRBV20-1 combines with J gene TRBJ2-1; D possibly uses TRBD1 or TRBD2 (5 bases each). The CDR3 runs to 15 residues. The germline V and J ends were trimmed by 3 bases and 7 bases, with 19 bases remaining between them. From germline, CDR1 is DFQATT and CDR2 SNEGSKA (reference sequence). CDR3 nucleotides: TGCAGTGCTAGTCGTACCGGGACCCAAGCGAATGAGCAGTTCTTC. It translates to CSASRTGTQANEQFF.

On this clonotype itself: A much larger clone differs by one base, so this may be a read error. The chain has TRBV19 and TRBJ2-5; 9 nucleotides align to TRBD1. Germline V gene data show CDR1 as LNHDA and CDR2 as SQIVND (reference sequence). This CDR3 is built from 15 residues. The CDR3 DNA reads TGTGCCAGTACCTCCGGGACAGGGTCACGAGAGACCAAGTACTTC. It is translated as CASTSGTGSRETKYF.

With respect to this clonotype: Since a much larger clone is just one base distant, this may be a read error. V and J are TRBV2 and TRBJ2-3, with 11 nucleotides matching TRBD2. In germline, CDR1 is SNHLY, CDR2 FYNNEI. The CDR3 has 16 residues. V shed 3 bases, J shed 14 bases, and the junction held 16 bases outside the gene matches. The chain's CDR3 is CASSEISGGDTGELYF. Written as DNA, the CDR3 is TGTGCCAGCAGTGAGATTAGCGGGGGGGACACCGGGGAGCTGTATTTT.

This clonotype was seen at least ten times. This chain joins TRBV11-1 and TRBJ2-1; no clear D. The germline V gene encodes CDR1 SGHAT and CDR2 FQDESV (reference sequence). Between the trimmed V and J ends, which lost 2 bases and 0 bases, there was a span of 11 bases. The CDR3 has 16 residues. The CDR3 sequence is CASSLKRPFSYNEQFF. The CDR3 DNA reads TGTGCCAGCAGCTTAAAGAGACCCTTCTCCTACAATGAGCAGTTCTTC. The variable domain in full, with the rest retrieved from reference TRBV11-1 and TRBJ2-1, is EAEVAQSPRYKITEKSQAVAFWCDPISGHATLYWYRQILGQGPELLVQFQDESVVDDSQLPKDRFSAERLKGVDSTLKIQPAELGDSAMYLCASSLKRPFSYNEQFFGPGTRLTVL.

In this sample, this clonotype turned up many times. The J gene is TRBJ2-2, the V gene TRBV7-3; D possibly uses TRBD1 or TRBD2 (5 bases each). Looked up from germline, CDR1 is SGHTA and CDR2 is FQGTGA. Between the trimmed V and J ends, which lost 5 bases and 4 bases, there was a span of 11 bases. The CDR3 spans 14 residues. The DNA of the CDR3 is TGTGCCAGCAGCACGGGACGGGGCACCGGGGAGCTGTTTTTT. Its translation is CASSTGRGTGELFF.

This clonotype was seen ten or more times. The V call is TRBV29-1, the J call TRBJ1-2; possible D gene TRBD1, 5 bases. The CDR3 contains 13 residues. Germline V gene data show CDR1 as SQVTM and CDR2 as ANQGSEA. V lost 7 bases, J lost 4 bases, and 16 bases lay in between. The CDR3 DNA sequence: TGCAGCGGCCTATCCAGGGCGGGCTATGGCTACACCTTC. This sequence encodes CSGLSRAGYGYTF.

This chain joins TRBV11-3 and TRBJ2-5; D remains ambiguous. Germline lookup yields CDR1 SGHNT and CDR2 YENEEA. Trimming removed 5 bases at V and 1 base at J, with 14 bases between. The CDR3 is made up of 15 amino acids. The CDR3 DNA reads TGTGCCAGCAGCCGGAAGACGGCGGTCCAAGAGACCCAGTACTTC. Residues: CASSRKTAVQETQYF.

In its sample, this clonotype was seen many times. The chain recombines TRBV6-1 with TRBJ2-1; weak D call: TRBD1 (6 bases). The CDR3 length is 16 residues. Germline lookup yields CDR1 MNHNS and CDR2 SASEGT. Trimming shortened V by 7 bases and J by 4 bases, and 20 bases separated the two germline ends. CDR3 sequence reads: CASKQARTDGYNEQFF. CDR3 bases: TGTGCCAGCAAACAAGCCCGGACAGATGGGTACAATGAGCAGTTCTTC.

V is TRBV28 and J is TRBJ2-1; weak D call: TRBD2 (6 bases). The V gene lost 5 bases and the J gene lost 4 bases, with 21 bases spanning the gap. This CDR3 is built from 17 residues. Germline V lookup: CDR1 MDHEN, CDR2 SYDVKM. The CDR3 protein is CASSQQTLEGGYNEQFF. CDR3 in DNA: TGTGCCAGCAGTCAACAAACCCTAGAGGGAGGATACAATGAGCAGTTCTTC.

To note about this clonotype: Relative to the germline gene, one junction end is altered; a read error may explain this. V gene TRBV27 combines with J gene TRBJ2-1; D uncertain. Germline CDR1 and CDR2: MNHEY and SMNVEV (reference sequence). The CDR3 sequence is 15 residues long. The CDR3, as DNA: TGTGCCAGCAGTGTATTTGGATTAACCTACAATGCGCAGTTCTTC. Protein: CASSVFGLTYNAQFF.

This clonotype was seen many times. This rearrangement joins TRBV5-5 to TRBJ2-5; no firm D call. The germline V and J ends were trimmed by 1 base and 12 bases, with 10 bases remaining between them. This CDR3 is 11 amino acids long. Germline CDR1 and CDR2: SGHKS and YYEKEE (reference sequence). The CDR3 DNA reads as TGTGCCAGCAGCTTGATGGCGACGGAGTACTTC. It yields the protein CASSLMATEYF. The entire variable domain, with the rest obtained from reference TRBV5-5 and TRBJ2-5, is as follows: DAGVTQSPTHLIKTRGQQVTLRCSPISGHKSVSWYQQVLGQGPQFIFQYYEKEERGRGNFPDRFSARQFPNYSSELNVNALLLGDSALYLCASSLMATEYFGPGTRLLVL.

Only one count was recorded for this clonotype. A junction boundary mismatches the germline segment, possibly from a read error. The CDR3 region is CSARERYEKHF. The CDR3 DNA reads TGCAGTGCTAGAGAGAGATACGAGAAGCACTTC. V gene TRBV20-1 combines with J gene TRBJ2-7; D is ambiguous. The CDR3 sequence is 11 residues long. The germline CDR1 and CDR2 sequences are DFQATT and SNEGSKA (reference sequence).

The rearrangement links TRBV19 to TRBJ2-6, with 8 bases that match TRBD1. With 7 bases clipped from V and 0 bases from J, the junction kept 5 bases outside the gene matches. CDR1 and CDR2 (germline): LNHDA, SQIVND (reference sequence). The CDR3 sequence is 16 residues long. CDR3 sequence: CASNDRGISGANVLTF. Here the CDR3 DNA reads TGTGCCAGTAACGACAGGGGCATCTCTGGGGCCAACGTCCTGACTTTC. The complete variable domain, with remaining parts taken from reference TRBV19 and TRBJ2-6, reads DGGITQSPKYLFRKEGQNVTLSCEQNLNHDAMYWYRQDPGQGLRLIYYSQIVNDFQKGDIAEGYSVSREKKESFPLTVTSAQKNPTAFYLCASNDRGISGANVLTFGAGSRLTVL.

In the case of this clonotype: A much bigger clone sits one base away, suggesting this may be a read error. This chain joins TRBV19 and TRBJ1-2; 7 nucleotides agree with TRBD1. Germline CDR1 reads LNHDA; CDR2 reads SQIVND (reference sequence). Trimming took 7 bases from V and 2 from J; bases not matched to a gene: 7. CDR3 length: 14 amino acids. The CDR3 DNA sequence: TGTGCCAGTATTGGCACAGGGGAAAACTATGGCTACACCTTC. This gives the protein CASIGTGENYGYTF.

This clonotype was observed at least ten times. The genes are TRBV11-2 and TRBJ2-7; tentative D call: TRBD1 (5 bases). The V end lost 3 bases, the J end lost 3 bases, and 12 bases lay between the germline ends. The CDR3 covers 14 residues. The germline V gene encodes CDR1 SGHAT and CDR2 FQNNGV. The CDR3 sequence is CASSFLLRGYEQYF. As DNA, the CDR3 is TGTGCCAGCAGCTTCCTACTAAGGGGCTACGAGCAGTACTTC.

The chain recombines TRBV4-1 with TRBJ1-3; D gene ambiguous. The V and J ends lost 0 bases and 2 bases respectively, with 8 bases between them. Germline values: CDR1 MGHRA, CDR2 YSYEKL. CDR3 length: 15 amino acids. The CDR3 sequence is CASSQEGSPGNTIYF. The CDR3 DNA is TGCGCCAGCAGCCAAGAAGGGAGTCCTGGAAACACCATATATTTT.

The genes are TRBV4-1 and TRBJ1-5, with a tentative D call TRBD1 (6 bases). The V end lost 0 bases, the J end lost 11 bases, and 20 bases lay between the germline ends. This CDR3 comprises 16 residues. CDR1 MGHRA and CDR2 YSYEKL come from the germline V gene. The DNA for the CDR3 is TGCGCCAGCAGCCAAGACCACCGACAGGCGAACCAGACCCAGCATTTT. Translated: CASSQDHRQANQTQHF.

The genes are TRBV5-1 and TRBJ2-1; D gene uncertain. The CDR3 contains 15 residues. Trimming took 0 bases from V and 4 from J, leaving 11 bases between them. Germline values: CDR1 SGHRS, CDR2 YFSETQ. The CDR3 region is CASSLGAVSYNEQFF. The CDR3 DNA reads TGCGCCAGCAGCTTGGGAGCAGTGAGTTACAATGAGCAGTTCTTC.